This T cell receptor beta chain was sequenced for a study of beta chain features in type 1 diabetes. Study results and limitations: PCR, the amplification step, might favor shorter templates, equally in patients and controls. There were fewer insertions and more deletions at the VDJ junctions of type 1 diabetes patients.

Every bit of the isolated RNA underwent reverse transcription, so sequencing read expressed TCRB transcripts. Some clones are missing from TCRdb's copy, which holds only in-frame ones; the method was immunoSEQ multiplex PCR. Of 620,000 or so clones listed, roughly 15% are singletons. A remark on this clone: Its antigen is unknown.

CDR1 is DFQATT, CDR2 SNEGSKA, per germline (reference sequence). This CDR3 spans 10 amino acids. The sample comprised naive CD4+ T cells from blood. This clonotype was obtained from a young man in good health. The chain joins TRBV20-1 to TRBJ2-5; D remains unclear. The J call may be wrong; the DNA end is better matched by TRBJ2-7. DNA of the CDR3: TGCAGTGCTAGGACCTACGAGCAGTACTTC. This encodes CSARTYEQYF.